The T cell receptor (beta chain) under discussion was sequenced for a study of T cell changes during pregnancy in multiple sclerosis. There are 15 residues in the CDR3. Trimming left V 0 bases short and J 2 bases short, with 11 bases between. Germline assignment: CDR1 MGHRA and CDR2 YSYEKL. Repertoires were generated with immunoSEQ multiplex PCR, while TCRdb's copy carries only in-frame clones and drops some. Of about 80,000 clones detected, approximately 94% appear once; the ten largest clones hold just over 2.5%. The gene calls are TRBV4-1 and TRBJ2-7, with D perhaps matching TRBD1 (5 bases). This sequence was found in a female donor in good health, enrolled as a control in a pregnancy study. This specimen was peripheral blood, taken after pregnancy. CDR3 sequence reads: CASSQDRVTPYEQYF. The CDR3 bases are TGCGCCAGCAGCCAAGACAGGGTGACACCCTACGAGCAGTACTTC.